This T cell receptor beta chain was identified in a study of shared T cell receptors in the human thymus. From germline, CDR1 is SGDLS and CDR2 YYNGEE. The length of the CDR3 is 13 residues. The V end lost 8 bases, the J end lost 4 bases, and 13 bases lay between the germline ends. Clones were read by immunoSEQ multiplex PCR, and TCRdb kept only the in-frame ones, dropping some. The sample lists hundreds of thousands of clones; 80% to 90% were seen once. The same sample was also studied in work on human thymus T cells.

V usage is TRBV9 and J usage is TRBJ1-5; D remains unclear. Input material: thymocytes. The source of this sequence is a girl less than two years old with a congenital heart defect. The CDR3 sequence: CARGRMRNQPQHF. The CDR3 DNA follows: TGTGCCAGAGGGAGAATGAGGAATCAGCCCCAGCATTTT.